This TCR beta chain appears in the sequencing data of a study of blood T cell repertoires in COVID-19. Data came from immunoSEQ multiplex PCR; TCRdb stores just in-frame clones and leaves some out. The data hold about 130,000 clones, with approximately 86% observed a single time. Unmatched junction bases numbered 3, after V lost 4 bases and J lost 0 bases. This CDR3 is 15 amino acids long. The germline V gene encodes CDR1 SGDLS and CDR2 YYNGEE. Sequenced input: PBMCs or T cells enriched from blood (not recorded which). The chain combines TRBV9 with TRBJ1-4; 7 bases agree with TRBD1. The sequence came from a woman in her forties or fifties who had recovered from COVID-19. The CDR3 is CASSLGQATNEKLFF. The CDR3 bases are TGTGCCAGCAGCCTAGGACAGGCAACTAATGAAAAACTGTTTTTT.